These T cell receptor beta chains were read from a single sample in a study of T and B cells in COVID-19 patients. TCRdb itself ran the multiplex PCR reads through MiXCR, one entry per CDR3 protein. Of fewer than 15,000 distinct CDR3 sequences listed, 25% are singletons. Sequencing used blood. The source of these receptors is a human donor who had recovered from COVID-19. The CDR3 runs from the conserved cysteine through the conserved F or W. D genes are given only for firm matches. Size is stated for part of the rows, as once, few or many counts, or as a class when the clone is expanded.

>TRBV24-1|TRBJ1-2|NA|NA
TGTGCCACCAGTGATTTGGCCCAGGACCTCACAGTGCGTGGCTACACCTTC
CATSDLAQDLTVRGYTF
>TRBV18|TRBJ2-1|TRBD1|NA
TGTGCCAGCTCACTGGACAGGGGGAAGGTCAATGAGCAGTTCTTC
CASSLDRGKVNEQFF
>TRBV14|TRBJ2-7|TRBD1|NA
TGTGCCAGCAGCCCTGTGGGACAGGGGGCAGGGGAGCAGTACTTC
CASSPVGQGAGEQYF
>TRBV5-6|TRBJ1-1|NA|NA
TGTGCCAGCAGCCCAGGACTGAATTTGCGGTACACTGAAGCTTTCTTT
CASSPGLNLRYTEAFF
>TRBV6-1|TRBJ1-5|NA|few
TGTGCCAGCGCGAGGGCATATAGCAATCAGCCCCAGCATTTT
CASARAYSNQPQHF
>TRBV11-1|TRBJ1-1|TRBD1|NA
TGTGCCAGCACCTTGGACAGGGGGATTGAAGCTTTCTTT
CASTLDRGIEAFF
>TRBV6-5|TRBJ2-2|TRBD2|NA
TGTGCCAGCAGCCAGAGGACTAGCGGGAGGGAAAACACCGGGGAGCTGTTTTTT
CASSQRTSGRENTGELFF
>TRBV6-5|TRBJ2-7|NA|medium-sized
TGTGCCAGCAGTTACTCGAGGTCTTCCTACGAGCAGTACTTC
CASSYSRSSYEQYF
>TRBV20-1|TRBJ2-6|TRBD1|few
TGCAGTGCTAGAGGTGCCGGGACAGGGGCTGGGGCCAACGTCCTGACTTTC
CSARGAGTGAGANVLTF
>TRBV13|TRBJ1-3|NA|NA
TGTGCCAGCAGCTTCAAGGGGTCCCCTGGAAACACCATATATTTT
CASSFKGSPGNTIYF
>TRBV19|TRBJ1-1|NA|medium-sized
TGTGCCAGTAGTATCCAGGCGGGCGCTGAAGCTTTCTTT
CASSIQAGAEAFF
>TRBV19|TRBJ1-1|TRBD1|NA
TGTGCCAGTAGTATTGGTGGAGGGGGCCCTGAAGCTTTCTTT
CASSIGGGGPEAFF
>TRBV20-1|TRBJ2-7|TRBD2|NA
TGCAGTGCTCTTACTAGCGGGGTATACTCCTACGAGCAGTACTTC
CSALTSGVYSYEQYF
>TRBV20-1|TRBJ1-2|TRBD1|few
TGCAGTGCTAGAGATTTTGAGGGACAGCCCTATGGCTACACCTTC
CSARDFEGQPYGYTF
>TRBV7-2|TRBJ2-3|TRBD2|few
TGTGCCAGCAGCTTCACTAGCGGGATAGGGGATACGCAGTATTTT
CASSFTSGIGDTQYF
>TRBV12-3/TRBV12-4|TRBJ1-2|NA|NA
TGTGCCAGCGGACCAGGGGCATATGGCTACACCTTC
CASGPGAYGYTF
>TRBV6-1|TRBJ2-3|TRBD2|NA
TGTGCCAGCAGTAATAGCGGGGGGCCCCCCCACACAGATACGCAGTATTTT
CASSNSGGPPHTDTQYF
>TRBV12-3/TRBV12-4|TRBJ2-3|NA|many
TGTGCCAGCAGTTTGAAGGGGACCCCAGATACGCAGTATTTT
CASSLKGTPDTQYF
>TRBV7-2|TRBJ1-4|TRBD1|few
TGTGCCAGCAGCTTAGCCACAGGGGGGATACCTAATGAAAAACTGTTTTTT
CASSLATGGIPNEKLFF
>TRBV27|TRBJ2-2|NA|medium-sized
TGTGCCAGCAGTTTATTTGTAGAGAACACCGGGGAGCTGTTTTTT
CASSLFVENTGELFF
>TRBV29-1|TRBJ2-6|TRBD2|NA
TGCAGCGTCGTGGGACTAGCGGGGGCCAACGTCCTGACTTTC
CSVVGLAGANVLTF
>TRBV5-4|TRBJ2-7|TRBD2|NA
TGTGCCAGCAGCCCCCGACGGGGGGGATTCTACGAGCAGTACTTC
CASSPRRGGFYEQYF
>TRBV18|TRBJ1-5|TRBD1|NA
TGTGCCAGCTCACCGGGACAGGGGGCGAACCAGCCCCAGCATTTT
CASSPGQGANQPQHF
>TRBV5-4|TRBJ2-1|NA|medium-sized
TGTGCCAGCAGCCAGGATCCCGGTGAGCAGTTCTTC
CASSQDPGEQFF
>TRBV6-1|TRBJ1-5|NA|few
TGTGCCAGCAGTGAAAACGCAGGTTCGAGCAATCAGCCCCAGCATTTT
CASSENAGSSNQPQHF
>TRBV5-6|TRBJ2-1|TRBD2|medium-sized
TGTGCCAGCAGCCTGAGACTAGCACCGTACCATGAGCAGTTCTTC
CASSLRLAPYHEQFF
>TRBV30|TRBJ2-3|NA|NA
TGTGCCTGGAGTGCCGGGTGGGCAGGGCTCAGGACAGATACGCAGTATTTT
CAWSAGWAGLRTDTQYF
>TRBV6-1|TRBJ2-3|TRBD2|NA
TGTGCCAGTAGCGGGAGGGGTTCAGATACGCAGTATTTT
CASSGRGSDTQYF
>TRBV6-1|TRBJ1-1|NA|NA
TGTGTCAGCAGTACAGGGATGAACACTGAAGCTTTCTTT
CVSSTGMNTEAFF
>TRBV5-1|TRBJ2-7|TRBD1|NA
TGCGCCAGCAGCTCATTGGACAGGCAAGGGACCGAGCAGTACTTC
CASSSLDRQGTEQYF
>TRBV5-4|TRBJ2-2|TRBD2|NA
TGTGCCACCCAAGAATTTAGCGGGAGTTACACCGGGGAGCTGTTTTTT
CATQEFSGSYTGELFF
>TRBV15|TRBJ1-4|NA|many
TGTGCCACCAGAGAAACGGAGAAGGAAAAACTGTTTTTT
CATRETEKEKLFF
>TRBV5-5|TRBJ2-5|NA|medium-sized
TGTGCCAGCACCACGGGTCCGGTACAAGAGACCCAGTACTTC
CASTTGPVQETQYF
>TRBV7-2|TRBJ2-5|NA|few
TGTGCCAGCAGCTTAGCCGGCGGGGCAGAGACCCAGTACTTC
CASSLAGGAETQYF
>TRBV6-1|TRBJ1-1|NA|NA
TGTGCCAGCAGTGAAAGGCTACCGTTGGTGAACACTGAAGCTTTCTTT
CASSERLPLVNTEAFF
>TRBV11-2|TRBJ2-7|NA|NA
TGTGCCAGCAGCTCCCTAACCGGGCCACGATACGAGCAGTACTTC
CASSSLTGPRYEQYF
>TRBV20-1|TRBJ1-1|NA|few
TGCAGTGCCTACAGGGAAACCTCTGAAGCTTTCTTT
CSAYRETSEAFF
>TRBV30|TRBJ1-2|NA|few
TGTGCCTGGAACTCCCCAGGGCCGGGCTACACCTTC
CAWNSPGPGYTF
>TRBV7-2|TRBJ2-7|TRBD2|few
TGTGCCAGCAGCTCTCCGGGGGGGGACGAGCAGTACTTC
CASSSPGGDEQYF
>TRBV12-3/TRBV12-4|TRBJ1-2|NA|NA
TGTGCCAGCAGTATGGGTCCCGGGTCCGGCTACACCTTC
CASSMGPGSGYTF
>TRBV20-1|TRBJ2-4|NA|NA
TGCAGTGCTCCTCACTCCATCAACCAGGAATTCGATCTAGCCAAAAACATTCAGTACTTC
CSAPHSINQEFDLAKNIQYF
>TRBV5-4|TRBJ2-3|NA|medium-sized
TGTGCCAGCAGCTTACGTGGGGGGACAGATACGCAGTATTTT
CASSLRGGTDTQYF